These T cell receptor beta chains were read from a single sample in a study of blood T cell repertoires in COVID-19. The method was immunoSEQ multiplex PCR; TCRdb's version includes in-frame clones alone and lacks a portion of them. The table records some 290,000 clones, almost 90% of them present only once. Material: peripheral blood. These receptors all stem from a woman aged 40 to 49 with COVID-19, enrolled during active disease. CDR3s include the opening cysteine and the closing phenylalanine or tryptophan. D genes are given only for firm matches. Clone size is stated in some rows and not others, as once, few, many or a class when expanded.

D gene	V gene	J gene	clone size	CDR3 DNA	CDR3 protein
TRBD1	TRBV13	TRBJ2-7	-	TGTGCCAGCAGCCCTCACCAGGGACAGGGTTACGAGCAGTACTTC	CASSPHQGQGYEQYF
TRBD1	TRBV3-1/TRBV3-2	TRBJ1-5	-	TGTGCCAGCAGCCCGGAACGTACTGGACAGGTTCGGCATTTT	CASSPERTGQVRHF
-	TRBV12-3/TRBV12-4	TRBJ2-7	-	TGTGCCAGCAGGCGACAGGGAGGCGACGAGCAGTACTTC	CASRRQGGDEQYF
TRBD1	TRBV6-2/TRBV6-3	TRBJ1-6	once	TGTGCCAGCAGTTTCACGGACAGGGGGCGATCACCCCTCCACTTT	CASSFTDRGRSPLHF
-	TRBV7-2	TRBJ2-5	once	TGTGCCAGCAGCTTACAGGGGTCCAGAGAGACCCAGTACTTC	CASSLQGSRETQYF
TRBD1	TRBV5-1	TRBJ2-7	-	TGCGCCAGCAGCTTGACGGGACAGGGTAACGAGCAGTACTTC	CASSLTGQGNEQYF
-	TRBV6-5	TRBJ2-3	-	TGTGCCAGCAGTTACACAGATGCGGGGGCCACAGATACGCAGTATTTT	CASSYTDAGATDTQYF
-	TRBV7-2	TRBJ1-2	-	TGTGCCAGCAGCTTACGTGTGGACAGATTCTATGGCTACACCTTC	CASSLRVDRFYGYTF
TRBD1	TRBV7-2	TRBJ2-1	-	TGTGCCAGCAGCCTACAGGGGTCCTCCTACAATGAGCAGTTCTTC	CASSLQGSSYNEQFF
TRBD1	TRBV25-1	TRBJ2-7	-	TGTGCCAGCACTCAGGACAGGGCGCCCTACGAGCAGTACTTC	CASTQDRAPYEQYF
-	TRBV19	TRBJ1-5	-	TGTGCCAGTTCTCCGACTCTTAGCAATCAGCCCCAGCATTTT	CASSPTLSNQPQHF
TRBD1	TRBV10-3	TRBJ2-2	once	TGTGCCATCAGGGAACCGGGACAGGGGGCGGGGGAGCTGTTTTTT	CAIREPGQGAGELFF
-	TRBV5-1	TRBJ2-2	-	TGCGCCAGCAGCTTGGTGGGCAGGGTGGACACCGGGGAGCTGTTTTTT	CASSLVGRVDTGELFF
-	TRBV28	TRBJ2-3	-	TGTGCCAGCAGTTTACCGCGAGATACGCAGTATTTT	CASSLPRDTQYF
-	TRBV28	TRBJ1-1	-	TGTGCCAGCACTTGGACACAGAACACTGAAGCTTTCTTT	CASTWTQNTEAFF
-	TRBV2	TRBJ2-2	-	TGTGCCACCCCGTTACCAGTCGGCGGGAAGTGGACCGGGGAGCTGTTTTTT	CATPLPVGGKWTGELFF
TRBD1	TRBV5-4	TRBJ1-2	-	TGTGCCAGCAGCTTGACAGGGGCCTATGGCTACACCTTC	CASSLTGAYGYTF
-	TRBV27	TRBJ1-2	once	TGTGCCAGCAGTTTATCGGTGGGGGGTGACGGCTACACCTTC	CASSLSVGGDGYTF
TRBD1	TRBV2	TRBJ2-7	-	TGTGCCAGCAGTGGTTTGGACAGGGAGAGCTCCTACGAGCAGTACTTC	CASSGLDRESSYEQYF
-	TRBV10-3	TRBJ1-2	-	TGTGCCATCAGTGAGGATGGAGGGAGTATTCGCGGCTACACCTTC	CAISEDGGSIRGYTF
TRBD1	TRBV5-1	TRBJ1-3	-	TGCGCCAGCAGCCCACCCGGGACAGGGCAGAACACCATATATTTT	CASSPPGTGQNTIYF
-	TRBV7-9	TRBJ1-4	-	TGTGCCAGCAGCTTAGGGCAGGGGTCGGGTGATGAAAAACTGTTTTTT	CASSLGQGSGDEKLFF
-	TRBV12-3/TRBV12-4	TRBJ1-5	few	TGTGCCAGCAGTCGGGGACATATCCAGACCCAGCATTTT	CASSRGHIQTQHF
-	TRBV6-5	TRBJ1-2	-	TGTGCCAGCAGTTACCAGGGGATGGGCTATGGCTACACCTTC	CASSYQGMGYGYTF
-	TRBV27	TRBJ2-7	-	TGTGCCAGCCCACGAGGGTACGAGCAGTACTTC	CASPRGYEQYF
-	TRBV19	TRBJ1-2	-	TGTGCCACTTCAACAGGGCGCTATGGCTACACCTTC	CATSTGRYGYTF
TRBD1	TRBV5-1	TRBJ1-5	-	TGCGCCAGCAGCCCGGCAGGGGGGAGCAATCAGCCCCAGCATTTT	CASSPAGGSNQPQHF
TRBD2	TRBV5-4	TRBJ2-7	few	TGTGCCAGCAGCTTAGGACTAGCGGGAGGGCGAGAGCAGTACTTC	CASSLGLAGGREQYF
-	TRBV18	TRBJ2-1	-	TGTGCCAGCTCACCCCTAGTCAATGAGCAGTTCTTC	CASSPLVNEQFF
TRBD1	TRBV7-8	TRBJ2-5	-	TGTGCCAGCAGCCAGACAGGGGGGGAGACCCAGTACTTC	CASSQTGGETQYF
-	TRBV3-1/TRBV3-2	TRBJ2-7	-	TGTGCCAGCAGCCAAGCCCTCGAGGGTTCCTACGAGCAGTACTTC	CASSQALEGSYEQYF
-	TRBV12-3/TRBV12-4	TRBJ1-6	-	TGTGCCAGCGAGGGGAGGGTTAATTCACCCCTCCACTTT	CASEGRVNSPLHF
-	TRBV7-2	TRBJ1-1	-	TGTGCCAGCAGCTTCCAGCGGGAACTGGACACTGAAGCTTTCTTT	CASSFQRELDTEAFF
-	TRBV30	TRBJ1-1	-	TGTGCCTGGGCCCAACGGCAGGACACTGAAGCTTTCTTT	CAWAQRQDTEAFF